The subject of this entry is one T cell receptor beta chain. Its antigen is still unknown. No base quality values were provided; no much bigger clone lies one nucleotide off. Spanning cysteine to phenylalanine, the CDR3 consists of 12 amino acids. Only the CDR3 DNA is retained, 36 bases long and in frame from the first base. Trimming takes 6 bases off V and 7 bases off J; junction bases not matched to a gene: 4. From the germline V gene, CDR1 is MNHNS and CDR2 is SASEGT. This record comes from a study of cytomegalovirus exposure and HLA in healthy donors (dated by TCRdb to 2016 to 2017). Broadly, across the study: In an earlier analysis of 587 of the donors, approximately 260 Gb of sequence data and 90 million to 130 million unique TCR beta sequences from about 179 million T cells were reported. About 300 gigabases of sequencing data and around 87 million unique TCR sequences were included in an early release covering about 600 HLA-typed donors. The genetic ancestry cluster associated with self-reported Caucasian donors included 65% to 90% of the roughly 400 genotyped donors. The study aimed to test whether cataloging public T cell receptors could reveal signatures of past pathogen exposure. The study used immunosequencing to profile the T cell repertoires of approximately 690 subjects and linked those repertoires to cytomegalovirus serostatus. In addition to the first cohort of 650 to 750 subjects, a separate validation cohort of 130 or so different subjects was used. High-throughput TCR immunosequencing, statistical association of individual TCRs with disease status, and machine learning were combined to predict cytomegalovirus infection status. To study patterns of TCR occurrence, a later analysis re-analyzed previously published TCR beta repertoires from 700 or so donors and added high-resolution HLA genotyping. Rather than drawing on any new phenotypic data, the later analysis identified candidate immune exposures from TCR beta sequences and the way those sequences occurred across donors. An earlier analysis of a few hundred of the donors applied high-throughput TCR beta sequencing to assess whether each TCR beta V gene segment acted as functional or pseudogenic. Alongside the repertoire data, information on donor age, sex, ethnicity and CMV serostatus was compiled. A later genetic analysis took genome-wide SNP genotypes for 398 of the 666 donors and used that subset as a discovery cohort. All discovery cohort repertoires had been generated using a single sequencing platform. Class I and class II HLA loci were covered by the typing at four-digit resolution. Typing coverage varied by locus: roughly 629-630 donors for A, B, C, DRB1 and DQB1; approximately 520 for DQA1; 600 to 610 for DPA1; roughly 470 for DPB1. Roughly 5 DR-DQ haplotypes were handled as single units for association and clustering, since linkage in the cohort was strong. Among some 400 genotyped donors of the cohort, an average of about 240,000 unique TCR beta nucleotide sequences was sequenced per donor, of which 15% to 20% were non-productive. Results the study describes overall, beyond this receptor: A further reported finding was that TCR beta sequences accurately predicted the HLA-A and HLA-B alleles for most subjects in the first cohort. Because some donors lacked HLA typing at each locus, the association tests relied only on the typed subset. Because counts were too low, approximately 18 rarely observed V segments, including chromosome 9 orphons, were excluded from the earlier analysis of under 650 of the donors. Linkage disequilibrium might explain the correlated functional status among segregating V segments, but an unknown experimental factor could not be ruled out. Broadly in line with IMGT annotations, most TCR beta V segments showed up in productive rearrangements about 87% or about 30% of the time in an earlier analysis of roughly 590 of the donors. A group of highly shared sequence variants was considered likely to be a technical artifact of the sequencing pipeline. A later analysis associated 17,000 or so TCR beta sequences with specific HLA alleles at a false discovery rate of 0.05. The presence/absence analyses assumed that sequencing depth was roughly uniform across donors, and that assumption may not be true. CMV serostatus was the only immune exposure information available for the cohort. While some public TCRs were present in many individuals, most TCR sequences turned up only very rarely across donors. According to the authors, the approach could potentially be generalized to other disease states and immunological phenotypes. In a later analysis, several top co-occurrence clusters were reported to appear linked to parvovirus B19, influenza, CMV and Epstein-Barr virus. Compared with equally common non-associated chains, HLA-associated TCR beta chains in a later analysis were more clonally expanded and had lower generation probabilities. V-gene and J-gene trimming of TCR beta chains was associated with a missense DCLRE1C variant in a later genetic analysis, and the association was replicated in an independent cohort. The classifier was reported to diagnose cytomegalovirus status with high specificity and sensitivity in both the original and validation cohorts. Only TCR beta chains were sequenced in this cohort, and the absence of alpha or paired-chain data limited detectable features. Three of the identified cytomegalovirus-associated TCR beta chains were confirmed in vitro to be specific for cytomegalovirus antigens. When HLA alleles, especially DR and DQ, strongly co-occurred, TCR associations were difficult to assign to individual alleles. The 87-base-pair reads could not distinguish some IMGT-functional V segments, including TRBV6-2 and TRBV6-3, so those segments were excluded. The study listed over 150 TCR beta chains as associated with cytomegalovirus. In a later analysis, the rate of TCR association differed among HLA loci, with DRB1 alleles having the most associated TCRs and HLA-C alleles having the fewest. A later analysis found that most CMV-associated TCR beta chains appeared HLA-restricted, with HLA associations seemingly driven largely by CMV exposure. A later genetic analysis reported fewer N-insertions in productive TCRs among donors in an Asian-associated ancestry cluster than the approximately 700-donor mean.

Libraries were prepared through the immunoSEQ multiplex PCR assay. A mixture of 60 forward primers for TCR Vbeta segments and 13 reverse primers for TCR Jbeta segments was used in the multiplex PCR. A multiplex PCR assay on genomic DNA amplified the CDR3 region of rearranged TCR beta genes. On the Illumina HiSeq System, the amplified TCR beta libraries were sequenced as 87-base-pair reads. Per the source publication's procedure: A later analysis counted 65 million to 90 million unique TCR beta chains across the 666 repertoires, and roughly 11 million of these chains were shared by at least two donors. A nearest-neighbor algorithm error-corrected the raw reads and collapsed the reads into unique sequences, merging closely related sequences to remove PCR and sequencing errors. To assign V, D and J gene segments, CDR3 sequences were aligned to IMGT reference sequences. Each retained sequence needed at least a six-nucleotide match to both a V gene segment and a J gene segment. A rearrangement counted as productive if the CDR3 had no stop codons and remained in frame with V and J, and every other rearrangement counted as non-productive. CDR3 was defined by IMGT convention, running from the second conserved V-encoded cysteine to the conserved J-encoded phenylalanine. The earlier analysis of a few hundred of the donors excluded sequences that lacked an unambiguous match to a single V gene segment. In an earlier analysis of several hundred of the donors, V segments were called functional above 56.7% productive rearrangements and were called segregating when the between-donor standard deviation exceeded 5%. A statistical classification framework was developed to diagnose cytomegalovirus status using the catalog of TCR beta chain sequences. In a later analysis, V and J genes were assigned by comparing TCR nucleotide sequences against IMGT/GENE-DB human TR gene sequences. A later analysis assigned CDR3 sequences and most-parsimonious VDJ recombination scenarios with the TCRdist pipeline. A later analysis defined each TCR beta chain by its CDR3 amino acid sequence plus V-gene family, and excluded reads lacking a unique V-gene family. To address suspected cross-contamination and a sequencing artifact, a later analysis removed 592 highly shared, low-generation-probability nucleotide sequences. In a later analysis, a clonal expansion index for each public chain was calculated from normalized within-repertoire ranks of inferred template counts. A later analysis computed generation probabilities with a VDJ recombination model fitted to out-of-frame rearrangements, and checked the results against IGoR. A later analysis scored TCR-TCR, TCR-HLA and TCR-CMV co-occurrence with hypergeometric tests, applying a repertoire-size bias correction to TCR pairs. A later analysis estimated false discovery rates by permuting HLA or CMV assignments 20 times. A later analysis grouped co-occurring TCRs with DBSCAN, adding TCRdist sequence similarity when clustering within HLA-allele-positive subsets. Repertoires with fewer than 30,000 or more than 120,000 public chains, plus five repertoires with anomalous nucleotide sharing, were excluded from co-occurrence clustering. Sourced from immuneACCESS, this table was stored by TCRdb with only in-frame sequences that have V and J called. A share of the clones is absent; for the studies checked, an unresolved V gene accounts for under half, and the remainder has no known explanation. The DNA was the basis for D and trimming; V, J and clone size are from that table. A total of about 170,000 clones appear in this sample, approximately 71% of them only once. Of the sample, 1.5% falls within the top ten clones.

The cohort comprised 710 or so healthy bone marrow donors. All cohort members were sampled while nominally healthy, although unrecorded immune exposures were likely present. The donor was CMV seronegative and belonged to the group of around 400 seronegative cohort members. A peripheral blood sample was collected from each donor, and TCR beta sequencing was performed on peripheral blood mononuclear cells. Genomic DNA was extracted from the blood cell samples with the Qiagen DNeasy Blood Extraction Kit. Sequencing was performed on PBMCs. The sequence joins TRBV6-1 to TRBJ1-1, with 8 middle bases fitting TRBD1. This receptor was taken from a girl aged 5 to 17 in good health and CMV-seronegative. CDR3 loop: CASRGTGGEAFF. In nucleotide form, the sequence is TGTGCCAGCAGGGGGACAGGAGGTGAAGCTTTCTTT.